This T cell receptor beta chain was observed in a study of shared clonotypes between healthy human individuals. Study-level background: Two women and a few men aged 18 to 49 served as donors. Each donor's CD4 naive and CD4 memory cells filled three plates apiece, CD8 naive two, and CD8 memory one. Regarding the study as a whole: Clonotype sharing across several donors was observed for around 4.5% of naive CD4 clonotypes.

There are a few counts of this clone. What it recognizes is unknown. Trimming took 4 bases from V and 0 from J, leaving 12 bases between them. The CDR3 covers 15 residues. The germline CDR1 and CDR2 sequences are SGHNT and YYREEE (reference sequence). Assay used: immunoSEQ multiplex PCR; TCRdb lists only in-frame clones, some missing. The profile shows approximately 100,000 clones, roughly 70% of them singletons. CCR7-negative CD45RA+ TemRA cells were pooled with CD45RO+ cells for CD8 memory. Material for sequencing was memory CD8+ T cells sorted from blood. Subset given: CD45RO+ cells pooled with CCR7-negative TemRA cells. This sequence originates from a woman aged 30 to 39 in good health. The genes are TRBV5-4 and TRBJ2-3, with a tentative D call TRBD1 (5 bases). The CDR3 DNA is TGTGCCAGCAGCCCAGACAGCTCTAGCACAGATACGCAGTATTTT. Residues: CASSPDSSSTDTQYF.